The next 5 T cell receptor beta chains were all read from a single sample in a study of Ad26.COV2.S vaccination and SARS-CoV-2 variants. Documented treatment: approximately 18 received Ad26.COV2.S at low or high dose, single or two shots; about 5 received placebo; per-sample allocation not given. Vaccine and placebo recipients were sampled on day 63 after the first injection. This table comes from immunoSEQ multiplex PCR, and its TCRdb copy is limited to in-frame clones, with some not included. Of fewer than 600,000 clones listed, around 89% are singletons. Sequenced here: peripheral blood, sampled in a trial of Ad26.COV2.S vaccine versus placebo. Receptor source: a person aged 18 to 65 who received the Ad26.COV2.S COVID-19 vaccine or a placebo.

The CDR3 reads CASSRRRGGNTIYF. The CDR3 DNA reads TGCGCCAGCAGCCGGAGGAGGGGTGGAAACACCATATATTTT. This chain joins TRBV4-3 and TRBJ1-3, with D tentatively TRBD1 (5 bases). V was cut by 4 bases and J by 3 bases, with 10 bases left in between. CDR1 and CDR2 (germline): LGHNA, YSLEER. The CDR3 totals 14 residues.

This clone was detected once. The rearrangement uses TRBV4-2 and TRBJ1-5, with D tentatively TRBD1 (6 bases). This CDR3 has 16 amino acids. V lost 1 base and J lost 3, with 13 bases in between. Per germline, CDR1 LGHNA and CDR2 YNFKEQ. CDR3 residues: CASSQVGGRYNQPQHF. The CDR3 DNA reads TGTGCCAGCAGCCAAGTTGGGGGCCGGTACAATCAGCCCCAGCATTTT.

The genes are TRBV19 and TRBJ1-1; 7 bases are shared with TRBD1. This CDR3 is built from 16 residues. V lost 6 bases and J lost 1; bases outside the gene matches: 11. Germline lookup yields CDR1 LNHDA and CDR2 SQIVND (reference sequence). The CDR3 bases are TGTGCCAGTAGGGGGCATGTGGGACAGAGGAACACTGAAGCTTTCTTT. As protein: CASRGHVGQRNTEAFF.

The V gene is TRBV15, the J gene TRBJ1-2; the D gene is possibly TRBD1 (5 bases). The V end lost 0 bases, the J end lost 6 bases, and 20 bases lay between the germline ends. The CDR3 is made up of 17 amino acids. Germline V gene data show CDR1 as LNHNV and CDR2 as YYDKDF (reference sequence). CDR3 amino acids: CATSRDLRGRAEDGYTF. As DNA, the CDR3 is TGTGCCACCAGCAGAGATCTAAGGGGTCGGGCAGAAGATGGCTACACCTTC.

The CDR3 spells CASSPSGGFETQYF. The CDR3 DNA sequence: TGTGCCAGCAGCCCTTCCGGGGGATTCGAGACCCAGTACTTC. V gene TRBV7-9 combines with J gene TRBJ2-5; a possible D gene is TRBD2 (6 bases). From germline, CDR1 is SEHNR and CDR2 FQNEAQ (reference sequence). Trimming removed 5 bases at V and 5 bases at J, with 15 bases between. The length of the CDR3 is 14 residues.